Sequencing of this TCR beta chain was carried out in a study of cytomegalovirus exposure and HLA in healthy donors. Researchers ran the PCR with 60 Vbeta and 13 Jbeta primers. Study processing details: Later reanalysis found roughly 80 million unique TCR beta chains, roughly 10 million of them shared. Libraries were prepared by immunoSEQ multiplex PCR; TCRdb keeps only in-frame clonotypes and omits some of them. V, J and clone size derive from that table, while D and trimming were established from the DNA sequence. This table holds 65,000 to 100,000 clones, 75% to 85% found once. V was shortened by 3 bases and J by 7 bases, with 16 bases between the two germline ends. Germline V lookup: CDR1 MNHNS, CDR2 SASEGT. This CDR3 spans 15 amino acids. Points on this clone: What it recognizes is unknown.

General observations from the study: In all likelihood, a cluster of highly shared sequence variants was a sequencing artifact.

The rearrangement uses TRBV6-1 and TRBJ1-5, with a weak D call TRBD1 (5 bases). This TCR was sampled from a middle-aged woman in good health and CMV-seropositive. Sequenced sample: PBMCs. Written as DNA, the CDR3 is TGTGCCAGCAGTGATGGACACTCGAGGCGGCAGCCCCAGCATTTT. It specifies CASSDGHSRRQPQHF.